One sample yielded the 7 T cell receptor beta chains listed below, sequenced in a study of cytomegalovirus exposure and HLA in healthy donors (dated by TCRdb to the late 2010s). Libraries were built with the immunoSEQ multiplex PCR assay. The multiplex PCR relied on a mix of 60 forward primers for TCR Vbeta segments and 13 reverse primers for TCR Jbeta segments. As stored in TCRdb, this immuneACCESS dataset retains in-frame rearrangements with V and J assigned. A fraction of the clones does not appear; measured against another copy, unresolved V genes explain less than half of the discrepancy, and the remainder lacks a known reason. The sample table lists 99,000 or so clones, 12% of them with a count of one. Jointly, the top ten make up approximately 16% of the sample. The sample comprised PBMCs. Source of these receptors: a man in his forties or fifties in good health and CMV-seropositive.

A few counts support this clone. The chain recombines TRBV28 with TRBJ1-2; 9 nucleotides line up with TRBD1. CDR1 MDHEN and CDR2 SYDVKM come from the germline V gene. The CDR3 has 15 amino acids. V lost 6 bases and J lost 4; bases outside the gene matches: 9. The CDR3 coding sequence is TGTGCCAGCAGAAATCCGGACAGGGGTTTCTATGGCTACACCTTC. It yields the protein CASRNPDRGFYGYTF.

J is TRBJ2-1 and V is TRBV12-5; TRBD2 aligns across 9 bases. The V and J ends lost 1 base and 4 bases, in that order; junction bases with no gene match: 5. Germline lookup yields CDR1 LGHNT and CDR2 FRNRAP. This CDR3 has 16 amino acids. The CDR3, as DNA: TGTGCTAGTGGTTTGGGAGCGGGAGGAGGTTACAATGAGCAGTTCTTC. It codes for CASGLGAGGGYNEQFF. Using reference TRBV12-5 and TRBJ2-1 for the parts outside the CDR3, the full variable domain is DARVTQTPRHKVTEMGQEVTMRCQPILGHNTVFWYRQTMMQGLELLAYFRNRAPLDDSGMPKDRFSAEMPDATLATLKIQPSEPRDSAVYFCASGLGAGGGYNEQFFGPGTRLTVL.

The table lists this clone with a few counts. This chain links TRBV29-1 with TRBJ2-7; D is perhaps TRBD1 (6 bases). The CDR3 length is 17 residues. Germline values: CDR1 SQVTM, CDR2 ANQGSEA. Trimming stripped 4 bases from V and 0 bases from J, with 22 bases between. Here the CDR3 DNA reads TGCAGCGTTGTAGGACAGAACTTTGCGGGTTCCTCCTACGAGCAGTACTTC. Translated, it gives CSVVGQNFAGSSYEQYF.

This clone was picked up a small number of times. CDR3 coding DNA: TGTGCCAGCAGTTACTCGGAGAACCTCTACGAGCAGTACTTC. This codes for CASSYSENLYEQYF. The chain has TRBV6-5 and TRBJ2-7, with no clear D. The germline CDR1 and CDR2 sequences are MNHEY and SVGAGI. Trimming cost V 0 bases and J 3 bases, with 9 bases left between them. The CDR3 totals 14 residues.

V gene TRBV11-2 combines with J gene TRBJ1-1, with D perhaps TRBD1 (5 bases). The CDR3 spans 14 residues. The germline gives CDR1 SGHAT, CDR2 FQNNGV. Trimming stripped 5 bases from V and 1 base from J, with 11 bases between. CDR3 nucleotide sequence: TGTGCCAGCAGCACCCACAGGACGAACACTGAAGCTTTCTTT. It codes for CASSTHRTNTEAFF.

In this sample, this clone turned up a few times. This chain uses TRBV19 with TRBJ2-1, with 13 bases identical to TRBD2. The germline CDR1 and CDR2 sequences are LNHDA and SQIVND (reference sequence). Germline trimming cut 3 bases from V and 9 bases from J; bases unmatched to any gene: 8. The CDR3 totals 16 residues. CDR3 residues: CASSMPGLAGHPEQFF. The CDR3 DNA is TGTGCCAGTAGTATGCCGGGACTAGCGGGGCACCCTGAGCAGTTCTTC.

This rearrangement joins TRBV11-2 to TRBJ1-4; 7 nucleotides agree with TRBD1. J lost 6 bases, V lost 1 base, and 5 bases had no gene match. The germline V gene has CDR1 SGHAT and CDR2 FQNNGV. This CDR3 is built from 15 residues. The CDR3, as DNA: TGTGCCAGCAGCTTAGCGGCAGGGGGTTATGAAAAACTGTTTTTT. Translation gives CASSLAAGGYEKLFF.